These 5 T cell receptor beta chains were sequenced from one sample in a study of Graves' ophthalmopathy and Graves' hyperthyroidism. Amplified TCR beta CDR3 regions were obtained using RNA transcripts as template. An initial RT-PCR round employing HTBI primers preceded a second-round multiplex PCR. Each CDR3 protein gets one entry after TCRdb re-called the multiplex PCR reads with MiXCR. Here the sample spans hundreds of thousands of distinct CDR3 sequences, just over 40% being singletons. Sequenced sample: peripheral blood. The source of these receptors is an adult man with Graves' ophthalmopathy.

The CDR3 nucleotides are TGTGCCAGCAGCCAAGCCGCGACCGGACCGTCCTATGGCTACACCTTC. Protein: CASSQAATGPSYGYTF. The rearrangement uses TRBV14 and TRBJ1-2; D gene uncertain. The ends were cut back, 1 base at V and 4 bases at J, with 16 bases in the middle. There are 16 residues in the CDR3. Germline V gives CDR1 SGHDN, CDR2 FVKESK. Full variable domain (remainder filled in from reference TRBV14 and TRBJ1-2): EAGVTQFPSHSVIEKGQTVTLRCDPISGHDNLYWYRRVMGKEIKFLLHFVKESKQDESGMPNNRFLAERTGGTYSTLKVQPAELEDSGVYFCASSQAATGPSYGYTFGSGTRLTVV.

The chain has TRBV20-1 and TRBJ2-5; either TRBD1 or TRBD2 may supply D (6 bases each). The CDR3 extends over 16 amino acids. V dropped 7 bases and J dropped 5 bases, with 26 bases sitting between them. The germline V gene has CDR1 DFQATT and CDR2 SNEGSKA (reference sequence). The DNA of the CDR3 is TGCAGTGGTAAAGGATCGTGGGGGGCCGATTGGGAGACCCAGTACTTC. Its protein is CSGKGSWGADWETQYF.

This clonotype occurred a few times. The DNA for the CDR3 is TGTGCCAGTAGATATCTCTCTGGAAACACCATATATTTT. Residues: CASRYLSGNTIYF. The chain is built from TRBV19 and TRBJ1-3, with unresolved D. CDR1 is LNHDA and CDR2 is SQIVND in the germline V gene (reference sequence). V was cut by 6 bases and J by 0 bases, with 6 bases left in between. There are 13 residues in the CDR3.

The V and J genes are TRBV20-1 and TRBJ2-7; 10 bases align to TRBD1. This CDR3 region has 13 residues. CDR1 and CDR2 from the germline V gene are DFQATT and SNEGSKA (reference sequence). The V segment lost 5 bases and the J segment 5 bases; nucleotides outside the gene matches: 6. This chain's CDR3 is CSAFGTGVNEQYF. The CDR3 DNA follows: TGCAGTGCTTTCGGGACAGGGGTCAACGAGCAGTACTTC.

The chain recombines TRBV10-2 with TRBJ1-2; 9 nucleotides align to TRBD1. V dropped 2 bases and J dropped 4; count of bases not matched to a gene: 5. The germline V gene encodes CDR1 WSHSY and CDR2 SAAADI. The CDR3 covers 15 residues. CDR3 sequence reads: CASSEEGQGIYGYTF. CDR3 DNA: TGCGCCAGCAGTGAGGAGGGACAGGGCATCTATGGCTACACCTTC.